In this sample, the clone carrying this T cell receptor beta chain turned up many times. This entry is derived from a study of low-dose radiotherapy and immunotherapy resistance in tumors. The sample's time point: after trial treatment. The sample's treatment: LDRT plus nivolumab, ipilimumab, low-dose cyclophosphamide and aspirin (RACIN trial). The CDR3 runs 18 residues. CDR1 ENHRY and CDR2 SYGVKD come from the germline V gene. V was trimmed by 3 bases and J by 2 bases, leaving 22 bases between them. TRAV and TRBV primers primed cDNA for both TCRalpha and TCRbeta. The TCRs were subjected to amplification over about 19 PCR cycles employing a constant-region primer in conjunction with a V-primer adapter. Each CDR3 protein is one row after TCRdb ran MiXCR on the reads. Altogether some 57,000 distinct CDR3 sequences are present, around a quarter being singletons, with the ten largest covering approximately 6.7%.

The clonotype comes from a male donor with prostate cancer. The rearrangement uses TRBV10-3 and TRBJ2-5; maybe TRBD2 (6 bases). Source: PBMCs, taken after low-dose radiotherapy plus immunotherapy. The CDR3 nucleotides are TGTGCCATCAGTGACGATATGTCCCTATTAGCGGTACAAGAGACCCAGTACTTC. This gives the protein CAISDDMSLLAVQETQYF.